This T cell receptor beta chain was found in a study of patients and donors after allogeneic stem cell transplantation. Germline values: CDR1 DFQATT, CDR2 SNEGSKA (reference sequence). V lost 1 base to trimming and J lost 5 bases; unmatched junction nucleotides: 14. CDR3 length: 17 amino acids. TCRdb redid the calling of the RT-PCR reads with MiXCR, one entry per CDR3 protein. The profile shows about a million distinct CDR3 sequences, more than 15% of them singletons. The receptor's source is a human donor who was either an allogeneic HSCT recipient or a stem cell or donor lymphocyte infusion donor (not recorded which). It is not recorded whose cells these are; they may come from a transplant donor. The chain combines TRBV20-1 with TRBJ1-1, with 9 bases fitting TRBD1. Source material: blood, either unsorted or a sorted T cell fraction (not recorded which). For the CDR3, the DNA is TGCAGTGCTAGAGTCCCTAAACCGGGACAGGGTGGAACTGAAGCTTTCTTT. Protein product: CSARVPKPGQGGTEAFF.